This section outlines one T cell receptor (beta chain) sequence together with its context. No antigen is known for it. The input lacks base qualities; no much larger clone sits a single base away. The sample is drawn from a study of shared clonotypes between healthy human individuals (dated by TCRdb to 2018 to 2020). At the level of the whole study: Two women and three men aged 18 to 49 years were included in the cohort. To estimate repertoire size and how much clonotype sharing occurs between individuals, the study deeply sequenced the blood TCR repertoires of about five healthy adults. Libraries were prepared and TCR repertoires were sequenced by different laboratories using diverse techniques, in order to increase sequencing depth and limit assay-specific biases. Between about 0.85 and 10 billion PBMCs per donor were obtained by leukapheresis.

Donors were healthy HIV-negative adults with no recently reported acute infections or vaccinations. Only Caucasian adults living in Nashville, Tennessee, USA were represented among the donors. In the unsorted samples, approximately 82 million PBMCs were counted, and genomic DNA was extracted using the QIAamp DNA Blood Mini kit. After blood collection by leukapheresis, PBMCs were isolated using Ficoll-Histopaque density gradient centrifugation and then cryopreserved in the vapor phase of liquid nitrogen. What the research found in general, with its limitations: Sampling was limited to blood, and TCR repertoires in tissue likely differ from TCR repertoires in blood. The small number of donors limited the genetic and exposure-history diversity represented. Pairwise subsampling led to the expectation that sequencing depth would affect the degree of clonotype sharing among donors.

The CDR3 spans 18 residues, from the cysteine through the phenylalanine. Solely the CDR3 DNA is kept, with 54 bases framed from the first base. CDR1 and CDR2 (SNHLY, FYNNEI) derive from the germline V gene. Relative to germline, V is missing 1 base and J is missing 11 bases, with 18 bases of the junction outside any gene match. Using the deep immunoSEQ assay, multiplex PCR amplified TCR CDR3 regions from genomic DNA. Genomic DNA extracted from each cell subset was distributed evenly over all wells of several immunoSEQ 96-well plates, and each plate served as one replicate. For unsorted PBMC, each replicate PCR was loaded with approximately 300 ng genomic DNA, equivalent to about 33,000 T cell genomes. Ten immunoSEQ deep assay plates were used to sequence the unsorted PBMC genomic DNA. Purified libraries were measured with a Qubit 3.0 fluorometer, size-checked on a Bioanalyzer 2100, and measured again with the KAPA Library Quantification kit. Every immunoSEQ 96-well plate was sequenced on a separate single-read 150-cycle Illumina NextSeq 550 flow cell. Turning to the authors' computational methods: Because the immunoSEQ output included only junctional sequences and no quality scores, the filtering could not be the same as the filtering used for full-length reads. Sequences were annotated with PyIR, a Python wrapper for IgBLAST v1.9, using IMGT germline references to assign V/J genes and CDR3. Reads were filtered out if the reads had weak V/J assignments (E-value above 1e-6), no CDR3, stop codons, out-of-frame junctions, or ambiguous translated residues. V3J clonotypes were defined as sequences sharing the same inferred V gene, J gene, and CDR3 amino acid sequence. To compute the percentage overlap between repertoires, the number of shared unique clonotypes was divided by the size of the smaller repertoire. Repertoire richness was assessed with RTK rarefaction, the Chao1 estimator, and Recon v2.1 estimates of unobserved clonotypes. TCRdb limited this immuneACCESS table to in-frame rearrangements with V and J called. A share of clones is missing; checked studies link under half to unresolved V genes, and the rest is unexplained. D and trimming come from the DNA, and the V and J calls and clone size come from that table. The sample table contains more than 450,000 clones; only one count was recorded for 70% to 80% of them. The ten biggest clones cover 13% of the sample.

The sample was PBMCs. The chain is encoded by TRBV2 joined to TRBJ1-3; 9 bases in the junction line up with TRBD1. This receptor was obtained from a middle-aged woman in good health. Some clones in this sample may be carry-over from other donors' samples. The DNA sequence is given as TGTGCCAGCAGTGAAGATTTCGGCGTAGGGACAGGGAGGGTCCCCATATATTTT. The resulting protein is CASSEDFGVGTGRVPIYF.